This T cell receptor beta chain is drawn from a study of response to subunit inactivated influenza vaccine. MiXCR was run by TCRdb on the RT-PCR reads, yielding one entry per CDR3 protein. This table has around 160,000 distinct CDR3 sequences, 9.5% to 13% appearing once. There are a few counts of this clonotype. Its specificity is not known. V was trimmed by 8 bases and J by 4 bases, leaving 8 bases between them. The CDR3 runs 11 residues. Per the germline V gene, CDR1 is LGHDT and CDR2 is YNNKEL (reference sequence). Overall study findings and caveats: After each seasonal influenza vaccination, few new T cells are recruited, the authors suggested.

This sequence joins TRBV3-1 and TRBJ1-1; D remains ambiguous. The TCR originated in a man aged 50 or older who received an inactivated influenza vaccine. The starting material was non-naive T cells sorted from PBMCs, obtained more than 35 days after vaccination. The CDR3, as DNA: TGTGCCAGCCTCGGATCCACTGAAGCTTTCTTT. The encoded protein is CASLGSTEAFF.